The present entry profiles one TCR beta chain with its context. Libraries were prepared by immunoSEQ multiplex PCR; TCRdb keeps only in-frame clonotypes and omits some of them. The data contain approximately 200,000 clones, about 72% of them seen just once; the ten biggest clones take up roughly 13%. The data were obtained in a study of cytotoxic CD8 clonotypes in ibrutinib-treated CLL. The ends were cut back, 4 bases at V and 4 bases at J, with 13 bases in the middle. The germline V gene encodes CDR1 GTSNPN and CDR2 SVGIG (reference sequence). The CDR3 has 13 amino acids. The material sequenced was PBMCs, taken after 24 months of ibrutinib treatment. The chain joins TRBV30 to TRBJ2-5, with D perhaps matching TRBD2 (6 bases). The sequence was collected from a human donor with chronic lymphocytic leukemia. The CDR3 DNA is TGTGCCTGGACTACCGGAGGGCCAGAGACCCAGTACTTC. Translating gives CAWTTGGPETQYF.